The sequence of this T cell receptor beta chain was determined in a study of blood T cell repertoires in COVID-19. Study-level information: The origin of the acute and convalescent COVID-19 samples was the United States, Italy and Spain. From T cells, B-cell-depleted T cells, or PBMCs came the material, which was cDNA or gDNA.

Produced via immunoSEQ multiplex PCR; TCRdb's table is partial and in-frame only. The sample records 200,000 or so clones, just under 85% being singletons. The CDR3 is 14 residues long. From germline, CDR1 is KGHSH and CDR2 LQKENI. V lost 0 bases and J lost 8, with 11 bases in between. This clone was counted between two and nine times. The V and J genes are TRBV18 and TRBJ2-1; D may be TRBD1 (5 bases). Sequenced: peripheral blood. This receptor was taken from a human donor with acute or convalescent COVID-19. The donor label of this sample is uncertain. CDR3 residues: CASSPPSRAHEQFF. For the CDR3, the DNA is TGTGCCAGCTCACCACCCTCCAGGGCCCATGAGCAGTTCTTC. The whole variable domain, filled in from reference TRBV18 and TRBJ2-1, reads NAGVMQNPRHLVRRRGQEARLRCSPMKGHSHVYWYRQLPEEGLKFMVYLQKENIIDESGMPKERFSAEFPKEGPSILRIQQVVRGDSAAYFCASSPPSRAHEQFFGPGTRLTVL.